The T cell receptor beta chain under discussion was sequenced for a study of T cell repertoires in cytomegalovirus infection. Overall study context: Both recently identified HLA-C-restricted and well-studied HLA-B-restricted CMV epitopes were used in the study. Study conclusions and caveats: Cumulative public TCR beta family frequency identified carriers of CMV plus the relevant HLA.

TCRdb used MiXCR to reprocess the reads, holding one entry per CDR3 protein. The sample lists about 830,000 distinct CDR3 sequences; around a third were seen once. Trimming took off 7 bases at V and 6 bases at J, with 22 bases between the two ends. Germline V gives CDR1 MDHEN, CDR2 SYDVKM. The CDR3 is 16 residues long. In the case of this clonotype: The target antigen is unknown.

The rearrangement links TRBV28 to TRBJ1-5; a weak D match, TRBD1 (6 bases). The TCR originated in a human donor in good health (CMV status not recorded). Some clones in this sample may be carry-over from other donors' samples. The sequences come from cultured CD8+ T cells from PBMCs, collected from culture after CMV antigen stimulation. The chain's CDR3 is CASTPMETGSPQPQHF. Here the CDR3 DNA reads TGTGCCAGCACCCCAATGGAAACAGGGTCCCCTCAGCCCCAGCATTTT.